This T cell receptor (beta chain) was observed in a study of response to subunit inactivated influenza vaccine. Between the trimmed V and J ends, which lost 4 bases and 1 base, there was a span of 7 bases. This CDR3 is 13 amino acids long. The germline V gene encodes CDR1 SQVTM and CDR2 ANQGSEA. MiXCR, run by TCRdb on the RT-PCR reads, gives a single entry per CDR3 protein. This sample has 700,000 to 900,000 distinct CDR3 sequences, with over 20% found just once. The table lists this clonotype with a few counts. The antigen is undetermined. Possible read error: a much larger clone is one base away. General study findings and limits: Every seasonal influenza vaccination brings in few new T cells, the authors suggested.

The sequence was obtained from a man aged 50 or older who received an inactivated influenza vaccine. The chain uses TRBV29-1 and TRBJ2-2; D not certain. This material consisted of PBMCs from blood, taken about 5 days after vaccination. DNA for the CDR3: TGCAGCGTTGGGAGAGGGAACACCGGGGAGCTGTTTTTT. This gives the protein CSVGRGNTGELFF.